This TCR beta chain emerged from a study of human T cells and chemical hapten exposure. Trimming cost V 8 bases and J 0 bases, with 18 bases left between them. Germline CDR1 is DFQATT and CDR2 is SNEGSKA (reference sequence). This CDR3 comprises 15 residues. As for time point: patch test 1, 2 weeks after DPC sensitization. Sample treatment: therapeutic diphenylcyclopropenone sensitization with weekly scalp DPC. This clonotype was counted many times. Each CDR3 protein is one row after TCRdb ran MiXCR on the RACE reads. The data hold some 400,000 distinct CDR3 sequences, with approximately 5% observed a single time.

This receptor was identified in a woman in her forties or fifties with alopecia areata. Some clones in this sample may be carry-over from other donors' samples. Specimen: whole blood, collected in connection with sensitization to the hapten diphenylcyclopropenone (DPC). V usage is TRBV20-1 and J usage is TRBJ2-3; the D gene is possibly TRBD2 (7 bases). CDR3 DNA: TGCAGTACTCCTAGCGGACAGTCTAGCACAGATACGCAGTATTTT. Protein sequence: CSTPSGQSSTDTQYF.